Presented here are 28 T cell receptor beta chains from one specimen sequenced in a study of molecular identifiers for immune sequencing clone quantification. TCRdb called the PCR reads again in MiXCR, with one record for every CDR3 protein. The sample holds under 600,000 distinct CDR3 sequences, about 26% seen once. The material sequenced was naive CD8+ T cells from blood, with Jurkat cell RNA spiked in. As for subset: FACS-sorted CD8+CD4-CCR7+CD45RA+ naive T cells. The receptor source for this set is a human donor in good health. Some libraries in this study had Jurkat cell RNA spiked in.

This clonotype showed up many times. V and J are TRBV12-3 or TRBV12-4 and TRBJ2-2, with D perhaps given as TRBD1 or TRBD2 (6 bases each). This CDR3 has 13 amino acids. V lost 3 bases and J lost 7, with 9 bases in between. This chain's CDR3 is CASSFKGGGELFF. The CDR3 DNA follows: TGTGCCAGCAGTTTCAAGGGGGGCGGGGAGCTGTTTTTT.

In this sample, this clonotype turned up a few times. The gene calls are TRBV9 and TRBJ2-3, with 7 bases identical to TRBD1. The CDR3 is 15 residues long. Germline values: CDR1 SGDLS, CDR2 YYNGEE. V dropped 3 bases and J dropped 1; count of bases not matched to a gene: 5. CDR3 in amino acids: CASSDGTAGTDTQYF. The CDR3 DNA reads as TGTGCCAGCAGCGACGGGACAGCCGGCACAGATACGCAGTATTTT.

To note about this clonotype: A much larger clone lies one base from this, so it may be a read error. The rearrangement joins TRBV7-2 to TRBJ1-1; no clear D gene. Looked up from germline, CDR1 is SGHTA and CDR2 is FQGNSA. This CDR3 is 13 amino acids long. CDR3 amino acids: CASSLVVHTEASF. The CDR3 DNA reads TGTGCCAGCAGCTTAGTGGTGCACACTGAAGCTTCCTTT.

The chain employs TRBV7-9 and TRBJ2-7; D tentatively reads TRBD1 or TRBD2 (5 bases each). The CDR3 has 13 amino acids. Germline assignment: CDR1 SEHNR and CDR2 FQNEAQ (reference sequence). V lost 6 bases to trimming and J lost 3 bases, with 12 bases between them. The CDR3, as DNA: TGTGCCAGCAGAAGGGACGGAGTCTACGAGCAGTACTTC. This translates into CASRRDGVYEQYF.

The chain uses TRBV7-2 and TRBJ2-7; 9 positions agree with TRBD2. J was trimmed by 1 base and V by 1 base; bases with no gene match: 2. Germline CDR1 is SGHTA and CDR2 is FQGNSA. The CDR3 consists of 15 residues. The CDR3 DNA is TGTGCCAGCAGCTTAGAGCGGGAGGATTCCTACGAGCAGTACTTC. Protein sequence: CASSLEREDSYEQYF. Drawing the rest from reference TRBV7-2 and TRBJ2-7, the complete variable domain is GAGVSQSPSNKVTEKGKDVELRCDPISGHTALYWYRQSLGQGLEFLIYFQGNSAPDKSGLPSDRFSAERTGGSVSTLTIQRTQQEDSAVYLCASSLEREDSYEQYFGPGTRLTVT.

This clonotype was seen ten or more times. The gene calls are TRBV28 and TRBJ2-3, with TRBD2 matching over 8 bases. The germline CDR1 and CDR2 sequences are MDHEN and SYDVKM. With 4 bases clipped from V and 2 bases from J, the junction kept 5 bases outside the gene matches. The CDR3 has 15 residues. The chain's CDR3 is CASSSQRETTDTQYF. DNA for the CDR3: TGTGCCAGCAGTTCCCAGCGGGAGACCACAGATACGCAGTATTTT.

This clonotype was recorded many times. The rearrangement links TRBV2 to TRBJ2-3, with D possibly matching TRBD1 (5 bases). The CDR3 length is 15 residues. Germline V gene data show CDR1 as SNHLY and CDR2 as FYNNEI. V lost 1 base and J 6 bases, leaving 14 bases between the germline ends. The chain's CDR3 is CASSEGSGSSDTQYF. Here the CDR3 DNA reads TGTGCCAGCAGTGAAGGCTCAGGGTCATCCGATACGCAGTATTTT. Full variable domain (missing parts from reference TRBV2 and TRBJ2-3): EPEVTQTPSHQVTQMGQEVILRCVPISNHLYFYWYRQILGQKVEFLVSFYNNEISEKSEIFDDQFSVERPDGSNFTLKIRSTKLEDSAMYFCASSEGSGSSDTQYFGPGTRLTVL.

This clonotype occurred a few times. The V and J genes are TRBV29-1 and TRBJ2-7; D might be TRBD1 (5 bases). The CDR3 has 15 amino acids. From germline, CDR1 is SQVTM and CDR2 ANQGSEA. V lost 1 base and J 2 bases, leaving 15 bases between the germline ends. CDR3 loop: CSVEGAQGAAYEQYF. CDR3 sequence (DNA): TGCAGCGTTGAAGGGGCGCAGGGCGCAGCCTACGAGCAGTACTTC.

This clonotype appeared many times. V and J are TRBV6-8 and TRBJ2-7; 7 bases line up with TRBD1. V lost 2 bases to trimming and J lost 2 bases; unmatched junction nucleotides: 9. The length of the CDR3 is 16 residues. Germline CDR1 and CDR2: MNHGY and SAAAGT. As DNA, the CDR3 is TGTGCCAGCAGTTACCGGCAGGGGGAAGTACCCTACGAGCAGTACTTC. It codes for CASSYRQGEVPYEQYF.

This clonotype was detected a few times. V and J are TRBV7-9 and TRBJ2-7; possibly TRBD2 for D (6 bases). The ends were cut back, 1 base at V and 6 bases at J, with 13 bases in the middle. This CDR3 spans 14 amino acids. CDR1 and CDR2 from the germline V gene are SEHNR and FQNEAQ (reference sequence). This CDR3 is CASSLGLDRGEQYF. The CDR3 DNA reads TGTGCCAGCAGCTTAGGACTAGATCGGGGCGAGCAGTACTTC.

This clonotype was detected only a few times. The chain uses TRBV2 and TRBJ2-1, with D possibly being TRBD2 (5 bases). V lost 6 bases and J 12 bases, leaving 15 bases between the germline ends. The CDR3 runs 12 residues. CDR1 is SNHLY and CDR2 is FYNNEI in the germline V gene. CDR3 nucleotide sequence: TGTGCCAGCAGGAAGGAGGTAGTTGGGCAGTTCTTC. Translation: CASRKEVVGQFF.

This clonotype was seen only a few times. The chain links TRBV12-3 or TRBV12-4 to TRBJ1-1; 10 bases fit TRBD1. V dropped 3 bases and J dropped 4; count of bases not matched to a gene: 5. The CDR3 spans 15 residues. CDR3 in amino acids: CASSLGTGVSTEAFF. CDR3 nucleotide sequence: TGTGCCAGCAGTTTGGGGACAGGGGTTTCCACTGAAGCTTTCTTT.

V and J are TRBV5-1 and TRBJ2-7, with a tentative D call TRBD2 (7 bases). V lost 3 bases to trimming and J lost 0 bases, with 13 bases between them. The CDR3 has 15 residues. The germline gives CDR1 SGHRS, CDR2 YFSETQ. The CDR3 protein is CASSSSGGGSYEQYF. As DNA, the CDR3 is TGCGCCAGCAGCTCTTCGGGGGGCGGCTCCTACGAGCAGTACTTC.

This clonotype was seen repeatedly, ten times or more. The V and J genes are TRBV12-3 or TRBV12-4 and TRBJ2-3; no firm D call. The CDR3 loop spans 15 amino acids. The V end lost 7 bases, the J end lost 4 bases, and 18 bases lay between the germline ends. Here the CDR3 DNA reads TGTGCCAGCATCCCCACCGGCGGTGGCTCAGATACGCAGTATTTT. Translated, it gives CASIPTGGGSDTQYF.

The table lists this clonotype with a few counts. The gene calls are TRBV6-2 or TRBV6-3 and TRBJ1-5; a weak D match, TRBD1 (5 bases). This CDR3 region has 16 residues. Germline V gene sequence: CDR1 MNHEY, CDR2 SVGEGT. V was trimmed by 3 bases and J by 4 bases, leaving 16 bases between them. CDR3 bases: TGTGCCAGCAGTTATGGGTTCACGGGGGATAATCAGCCCCAGCATTTT. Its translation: CASSYGFTGDNQPQHF.

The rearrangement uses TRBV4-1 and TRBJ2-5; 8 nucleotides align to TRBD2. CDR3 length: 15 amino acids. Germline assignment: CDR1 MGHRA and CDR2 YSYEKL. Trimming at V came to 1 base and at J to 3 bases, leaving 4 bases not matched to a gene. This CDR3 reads CASSQAGTREETQYF. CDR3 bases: TGCGCCAGCAGCCAAGCCGGGACTAGGGAAGAGACCCAGTACTTC.

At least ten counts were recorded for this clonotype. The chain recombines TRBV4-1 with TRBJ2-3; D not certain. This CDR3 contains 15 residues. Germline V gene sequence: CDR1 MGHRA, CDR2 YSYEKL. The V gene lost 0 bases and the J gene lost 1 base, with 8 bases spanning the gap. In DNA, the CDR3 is TGCGCCAGCAGCCAAGAAAACCGGGGCACAGATACGCAGTATTTT. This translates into CASSQENRGTDTQYF.

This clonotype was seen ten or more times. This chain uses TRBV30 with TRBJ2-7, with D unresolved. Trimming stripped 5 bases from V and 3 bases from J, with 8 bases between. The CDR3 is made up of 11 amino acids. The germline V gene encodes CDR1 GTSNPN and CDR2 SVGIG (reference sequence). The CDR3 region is CAWLKDYEQYF. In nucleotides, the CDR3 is TGTGCCTGGCTGAAAGACTACGAGCAGTACTTC.

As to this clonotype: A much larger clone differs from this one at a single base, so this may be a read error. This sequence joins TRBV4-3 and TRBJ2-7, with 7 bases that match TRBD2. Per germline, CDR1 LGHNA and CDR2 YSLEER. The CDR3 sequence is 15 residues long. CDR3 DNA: TGCGCCATCAGCCAGGCGGGAGACATTCCTGTTGAGCAGTACTTC. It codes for CAISQAGDIPVEQYF.

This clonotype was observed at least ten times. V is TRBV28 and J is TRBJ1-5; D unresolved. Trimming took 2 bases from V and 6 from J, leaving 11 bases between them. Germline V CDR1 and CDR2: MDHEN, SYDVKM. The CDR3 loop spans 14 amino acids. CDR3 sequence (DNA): TGTGCCAGCAGTTTACCATCCGAGGGTCAGCCCCAGCATTTT. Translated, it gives CASSLPSEGQPQHF.

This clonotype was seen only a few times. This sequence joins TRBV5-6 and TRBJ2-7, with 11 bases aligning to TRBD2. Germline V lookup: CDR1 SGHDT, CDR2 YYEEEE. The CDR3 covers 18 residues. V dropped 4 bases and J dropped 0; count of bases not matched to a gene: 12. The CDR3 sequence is CASSRLAGSSYGSYEQYF. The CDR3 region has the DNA TGTGCCAGCAGCCGACTAGCGGGATCGAGCTATGGCTCCTACGAGCAGTACTTC.

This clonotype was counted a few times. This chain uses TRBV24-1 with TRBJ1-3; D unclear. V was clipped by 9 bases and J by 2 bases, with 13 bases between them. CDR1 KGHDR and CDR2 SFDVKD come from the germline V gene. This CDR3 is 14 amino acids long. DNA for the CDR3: TGTGCCACCCCCCCGAAGCGAACTGGAAACACCATATATTTT. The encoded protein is CATPPKRTGNTIYF.

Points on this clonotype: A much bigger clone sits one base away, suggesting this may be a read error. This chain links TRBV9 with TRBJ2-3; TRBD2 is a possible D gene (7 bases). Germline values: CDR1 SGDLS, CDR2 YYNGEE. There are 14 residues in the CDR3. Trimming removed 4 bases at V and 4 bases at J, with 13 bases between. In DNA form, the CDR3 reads TGTGCCAGCAGCAGGGGGGGGCCCGCAGATACGCAGTATTTT. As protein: CASSRGGPADTQYF.

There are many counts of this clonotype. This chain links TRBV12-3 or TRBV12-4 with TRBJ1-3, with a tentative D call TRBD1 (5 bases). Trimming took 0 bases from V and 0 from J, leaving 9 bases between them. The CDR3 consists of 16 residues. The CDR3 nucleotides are TGTGCCAGCAGTTTAGCGGGGACTGACTCTGGAAACACCATATATTTT. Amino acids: CASSLAGTDSGNTIYF.

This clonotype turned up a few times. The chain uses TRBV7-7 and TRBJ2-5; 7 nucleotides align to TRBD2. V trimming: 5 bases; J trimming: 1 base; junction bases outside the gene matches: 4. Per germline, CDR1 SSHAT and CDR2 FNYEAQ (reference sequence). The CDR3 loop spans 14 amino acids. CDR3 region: CASSGRGSQETQYF. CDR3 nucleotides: TGTGCCAGCAGCGGGCGGGGGTCCCAAGAGACCCAGTACTTC. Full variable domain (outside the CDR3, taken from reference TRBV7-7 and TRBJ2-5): GAGVSQSPRYKVTKRGQDVTLRCDPISSHATLYWYQQALGQGPEFLTYFNYEAQPDKSGLPSDRFSAERPEGSISTLTIQRTEQRDSAMYRCASSGRGSQETQYFGPGTRLLVL.

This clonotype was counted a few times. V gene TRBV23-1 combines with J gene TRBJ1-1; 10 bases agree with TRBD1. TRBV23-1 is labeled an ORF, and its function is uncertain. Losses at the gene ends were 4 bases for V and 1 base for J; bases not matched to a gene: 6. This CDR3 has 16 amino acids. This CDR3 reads CASSRGTGAPNTEAFF. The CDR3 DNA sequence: TGCGCCAGCAGTCGGGGGACAGGGGCCCCGAACACTGAAGCTTTCTTT.

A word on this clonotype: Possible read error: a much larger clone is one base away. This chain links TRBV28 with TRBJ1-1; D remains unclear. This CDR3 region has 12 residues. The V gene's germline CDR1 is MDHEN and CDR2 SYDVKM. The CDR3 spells CASSLQGNLALF. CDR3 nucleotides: TGTGCCAGCAGTTTACAAGGCAATTTAGCTCTCTTT.

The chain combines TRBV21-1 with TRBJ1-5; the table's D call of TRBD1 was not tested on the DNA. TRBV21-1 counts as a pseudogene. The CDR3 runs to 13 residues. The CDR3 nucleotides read TGTGCCAGCAGGCGACAGGGAAATCAGCCCCAGCATTTT. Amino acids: CASRRQGNQPQHF.